This TCR beta chain was captured by sequencing in a study of cytomegalovirus exposure and HLA in healthy donors. In the PCR, 60 Vbeta and 13 Jbeta primers were used. Using immunoSEQ multiplex PCR, the repertoire was profiled, and TCRdb retains in-frame clones only, with some absent. The sample includes some 170,000 clones, over 70% of them seen just once. Germline loops: CDR1 LGHNA, CDR2 YNFKEQ. V was shortened by 2 bases and J by 4 bases, with 14 bases between the two germline ends. This CDR3 is 16 amino acids long. A single count supports this clone. Its antigen is not identified. Study-level points and caveats: Analysis was performed later, and it showed HLA-associated TCR beta chains to be more clonally expanded than equally common others.

The TCR was taken from a woman aged 60-75 years in good health and CMV-seropositive. The chain is built from TRBV4-2 and TRBJ2-2, with D maybe TRBD1 (5 bases). The specimen was PBMCs. CDR3 DNA: TGTGCCAGCAGCCAACTGGCAGGGTCGGGCACCGGGGAGCTGTTTTTT. As protein: CASSQLAGSGTGELFF.